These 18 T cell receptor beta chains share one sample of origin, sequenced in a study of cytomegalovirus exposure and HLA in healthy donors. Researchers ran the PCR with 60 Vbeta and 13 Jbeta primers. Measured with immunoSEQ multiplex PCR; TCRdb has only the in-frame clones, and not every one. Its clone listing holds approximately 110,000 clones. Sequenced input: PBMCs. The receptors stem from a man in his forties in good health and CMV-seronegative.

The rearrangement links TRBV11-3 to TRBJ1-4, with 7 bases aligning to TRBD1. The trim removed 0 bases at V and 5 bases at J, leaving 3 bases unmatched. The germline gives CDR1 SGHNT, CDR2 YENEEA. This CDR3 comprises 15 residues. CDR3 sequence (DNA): TGTGCCAGCAGCTTAGAGGGACAGAAAAATGAAAAACTGTTTTTT. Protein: CASSLEGQKNEKLFF.

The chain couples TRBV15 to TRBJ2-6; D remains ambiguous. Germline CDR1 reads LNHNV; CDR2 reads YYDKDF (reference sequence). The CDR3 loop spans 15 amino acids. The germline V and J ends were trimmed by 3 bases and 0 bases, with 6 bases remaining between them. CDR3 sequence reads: CATSSASSGANVLTF. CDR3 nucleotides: TGTGCCACCAGCAGTGCGAGCTCTGGGGCCAACGTCCTGACTTTC.

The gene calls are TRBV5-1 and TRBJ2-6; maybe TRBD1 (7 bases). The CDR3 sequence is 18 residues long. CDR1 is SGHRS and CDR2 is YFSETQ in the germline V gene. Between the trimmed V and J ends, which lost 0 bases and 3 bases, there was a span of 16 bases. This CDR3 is CASSLGQGGGGGANVLTF. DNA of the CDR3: TGCGCCAGCAGCTTGGGTCAGGGGGGCGGTGGTGGGGCCAACGTCCTGACTTTC. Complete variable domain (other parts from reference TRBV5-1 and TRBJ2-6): KAGVTQTPRYLIKTRGQQVTLSCSPISGHRSVSWYQQTPGQGLQFLFEYFSETQRNKGNFPGRFSGRQFSNSRSEMNVSTLELGDSALYLCASSLGQGGGGGANVLTFGAGSRLTVL.

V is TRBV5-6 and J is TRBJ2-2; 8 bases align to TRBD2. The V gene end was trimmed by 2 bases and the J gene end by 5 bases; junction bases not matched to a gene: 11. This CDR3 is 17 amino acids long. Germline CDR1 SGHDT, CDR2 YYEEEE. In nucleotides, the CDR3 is TGTGCCAGCAGCTTTGATTCGGGAGGGCCGAGTACCGGGGAGCTGTTTTTT. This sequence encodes CASSFDSGGPSTGELFF. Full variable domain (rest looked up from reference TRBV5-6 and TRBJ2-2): DAGVTQSPTHLIKTRGQQVTLRCSPKSGHDTVSWYQQALGQGPQFIFQYYEEEERQRGNFPDRFSGHQFPNYSSELNVNALLLGDSALYLCASSFDSGGPSTGELFFGEGSRLTVL.

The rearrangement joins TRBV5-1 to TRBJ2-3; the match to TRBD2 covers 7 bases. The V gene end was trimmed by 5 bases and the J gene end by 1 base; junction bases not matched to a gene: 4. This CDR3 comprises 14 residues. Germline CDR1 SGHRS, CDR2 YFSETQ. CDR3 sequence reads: CASRTGGGTDTQYF. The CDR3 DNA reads TGCGCCAGCAGGACGGGAGGAGGCACAGATACGCAGTATTTT.

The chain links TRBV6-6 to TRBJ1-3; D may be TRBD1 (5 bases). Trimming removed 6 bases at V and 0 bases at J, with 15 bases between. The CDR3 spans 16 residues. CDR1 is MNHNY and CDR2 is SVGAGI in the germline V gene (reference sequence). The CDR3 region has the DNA TGTGCCAGCAGAGTGGGACTAATGAGCTCTGGAAACACCATATATTTT. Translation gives CASRVGLMSSGNTIYF.

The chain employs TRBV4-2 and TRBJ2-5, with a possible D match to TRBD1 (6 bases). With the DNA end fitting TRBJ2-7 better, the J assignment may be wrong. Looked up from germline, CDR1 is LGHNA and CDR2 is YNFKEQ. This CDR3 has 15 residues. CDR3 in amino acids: CASSQGDKPPNEQYF. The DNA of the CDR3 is TGTGCCAGCAGCCAAGGGGACAAGCCCCCCAACGAGCAGTACTTC.

CDR3 sequence (DNA): TGTGCCAGCAGTACGAGGCGCTCCTACGAGCAGTACTTC. It translates to CASSTRRSYEQYF. The chain has TRBV28 and TRBJ2-7; D remains ambiguous. This CDR3 is 13 amino acids long. Trimming shortened V by 5 bases and J by 0 bases, and 8 bases separated the two germline ends. From germline, CDR1 is MDHEN and CDR2 SYDVKM.

The CDR3 is CASSEESGTYNEQFF. For the CDR3, the DNA is TGTGCCAGCAGTGAAGAGAGCGGGACCTACAATGAGCAGTTCTTC. This sequence joins TRBV2 and TRBJ2-1; 7 positions agree with TRBD2. The CDR3 extends over 15 amino acids. Per germline, CDR1 SNHLY and CDR2 FYNNEI. The trim removed 1 base at V and 2 bases at J, leaving 2 bases unmatched.

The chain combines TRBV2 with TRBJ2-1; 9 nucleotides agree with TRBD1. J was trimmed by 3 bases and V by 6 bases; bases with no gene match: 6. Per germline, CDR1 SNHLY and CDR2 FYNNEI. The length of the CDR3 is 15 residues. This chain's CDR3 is CASSLQGAGYNEQFF. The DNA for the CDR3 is TGTGCCAGCAGCCTACAGGGGGCAGGCTACAATGAGCAGTTCTTC.

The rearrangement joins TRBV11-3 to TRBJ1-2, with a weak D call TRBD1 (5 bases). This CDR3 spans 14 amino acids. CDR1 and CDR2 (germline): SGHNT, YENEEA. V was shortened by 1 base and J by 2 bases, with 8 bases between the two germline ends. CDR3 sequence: CASSLASGNYGYTF. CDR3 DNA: TGTGCCAGCAGCTTAGCGTCAGGGAACTATGGCTACACCTTC.

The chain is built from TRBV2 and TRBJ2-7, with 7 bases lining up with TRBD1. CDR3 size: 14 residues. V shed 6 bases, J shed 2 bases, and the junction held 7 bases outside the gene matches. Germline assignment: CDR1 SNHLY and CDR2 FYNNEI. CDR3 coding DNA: TGTGCCAGCAGATACGGGACAGCCCCCTACGAGCAGTACTTC. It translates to CASRYGTAPYEQYF.

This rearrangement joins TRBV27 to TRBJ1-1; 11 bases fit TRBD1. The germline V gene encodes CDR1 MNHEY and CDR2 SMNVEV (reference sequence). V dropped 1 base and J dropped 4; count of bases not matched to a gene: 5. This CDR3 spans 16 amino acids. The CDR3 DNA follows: TGTGCCAGCAGTTTATGGACAGGGGGCGCGGGCACTGAAGCTTTCTTT. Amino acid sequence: CASSLWTGGAGTEAFF.

In nucleotides, the CDR3 is TGTGCCAGCAGTTTTCTAGCGGGAGGAGCAAGCGGGGAGCTGTTTTTT. It codes for CASSFLAGGASGELFF. The chain links TRBV28 to TRBJ2-2, with 11 bases fitting TRBD2. CDR1 is MDHEN and CDR2 is SYDVKM in the germline V gene. This CDR3 spans 16 amino acids. V was clipped by 3 bases and J by 7 bases; unmatched bases: 7.

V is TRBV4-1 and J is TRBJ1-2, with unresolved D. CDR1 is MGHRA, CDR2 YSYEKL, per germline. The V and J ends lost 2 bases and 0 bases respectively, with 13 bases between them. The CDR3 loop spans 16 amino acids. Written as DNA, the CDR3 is TGCGCCAGCAGCCAACCTGGAGGGCGAGCTAACTATGGCTACACCTTC. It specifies CASSQPGGRANYGYTF.

The CDR3 spells CASSSLVSGELFF. The CDR3 DNA follows: TGTGCCAGCAGCTCTCTCGTTTCCGGGGAGCTGTTTTTT. The chain carries TRBV6-1 and TRBJ2-2; D is ambiguous. V was pared by 6 bases and J by 6 bases, with 11 bases between. The germline V gene encodes CDR1 MNHNS and CDR2 SASEGT. This CDR3 has 13 amino acids.

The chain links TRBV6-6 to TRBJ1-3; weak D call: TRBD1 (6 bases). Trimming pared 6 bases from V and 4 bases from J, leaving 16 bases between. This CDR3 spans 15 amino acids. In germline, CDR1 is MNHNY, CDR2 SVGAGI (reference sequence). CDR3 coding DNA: TGTGCCAGCAGCCCCCCAGGGGCTGAGGGAAACACCATATATTTT. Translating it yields CASSPPGAEGNTIYF.

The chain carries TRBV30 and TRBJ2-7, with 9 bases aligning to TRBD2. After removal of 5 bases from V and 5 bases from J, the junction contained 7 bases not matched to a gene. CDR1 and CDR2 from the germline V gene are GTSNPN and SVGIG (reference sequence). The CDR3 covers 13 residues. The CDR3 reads CAWAGGPRDEQYF. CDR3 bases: TGTGCCTGGGCGGGAGGGCCTAGGGACGAGCAGTACTTC.